This TCR beta chain was captured by sequencing in a study of blood T cells in healthy people across ages. Study-level information: Template switching picked up about one barcoded beta molecule for each two T cells.

Deletions cut 5 bases from V and 0 bases from J, with 11 bases between. Germline CDR1 MNHEY, CDR2 SVGAGI. This CDR3 region has 15 residues. This clonotype was counted a single time. Then a second PCR, running roughly 7 to 12 cycles, was carried out with a sample-barcoded 5' primer and a J-beta primer mix. TCRdb reprocessed the 5' RACE reads via MiXCR and lists one record per CDR3 protein. The sample consists of a few hundred thousand distinct CDR3 sequences, 52% of them appearing once. The sequenced sample consisted of blood. The source of this sequence is a man aged 60-69 years in good health. This rearrangement joins TRBV6-5 to TRBJ2-4; possible D gene TRBD1, 5 bases. Here the CDR3 reads CASSRQGLAKNIQYF. The CDR3 DNA reads as TGTGCCAGCAGTCGGCAGGGATTAGCCAAAAACATTCAGTACTTC.